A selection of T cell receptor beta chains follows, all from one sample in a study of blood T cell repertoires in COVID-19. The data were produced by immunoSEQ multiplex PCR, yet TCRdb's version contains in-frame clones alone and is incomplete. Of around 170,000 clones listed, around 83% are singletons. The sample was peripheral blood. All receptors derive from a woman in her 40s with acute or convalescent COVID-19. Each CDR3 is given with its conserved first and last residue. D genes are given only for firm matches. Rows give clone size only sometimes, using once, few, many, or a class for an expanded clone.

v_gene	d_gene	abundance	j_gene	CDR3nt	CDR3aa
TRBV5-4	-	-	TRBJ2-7	TGTGCCAGCAGCCCGCCGGGAATAGGGTCCTACGAGCAGTACTTC	CASSPPGIGSYEQYF
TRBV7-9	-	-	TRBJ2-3	TGTGCCAGCAGCCCCCGCGGGACAGATACGCAGTATTTT	CASSPRGTDTQYF
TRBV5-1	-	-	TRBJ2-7	TGCGCCAGCATGGCACGTGGCGAGCAGTACTTC	CASMARGEQYF
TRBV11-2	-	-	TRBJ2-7	TGTGCCAGCAGCTTTGGGGCAGCGGGCTACGAGCAGTACTTC	CASSFGAAGYEQYF
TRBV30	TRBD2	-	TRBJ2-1	TGTGCCTGGACTAGCGGATCCTACAATGAGCAGTTCTTC	CAWTSGSYNEQFF
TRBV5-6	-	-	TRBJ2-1	TGTGCCAGCAGCTTGGGACCGGGCTACAATGAGCAGTTCTTC	CASSLGPGYNEQFF
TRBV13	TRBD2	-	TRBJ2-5	TGTGCCAGCAGCTCTGGGGGCGGGAGGCAAGAGACCCAGTACTTC	CASSSGGGRQETQYF
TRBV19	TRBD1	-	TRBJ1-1	TGTGCCAGTAGTATAAACAGGGGGAACACTGAAGCTTTCTTT	CASSINRGNTEAFF
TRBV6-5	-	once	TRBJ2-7	TGTGCCAGCAGTTACGGGGGGGGGCCGGAGAGCGAGCAGTACTTC	CASSYGGGPESEQYF
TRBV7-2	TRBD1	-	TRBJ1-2	TGTGCCGGGGCTGAAGGGGGCGGCTACACCTTC	CAGAEGGGYTF
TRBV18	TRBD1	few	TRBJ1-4	TGTGCCAGCTCACCATCCGGACAGGGGGAAAAACTGTTTTTT	CASSPSGQGEKLFF
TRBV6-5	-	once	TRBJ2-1	TGTGCCAGCAGGGGAGGGGGGAGAATCAATGAGCAGTTCTTC	CASRGGGRINEQFF
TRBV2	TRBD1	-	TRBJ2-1	TGTGCCAGCAGACTCTCCCGGGACAGGACTAACAATGAGCAGTTCTTC	CASRLSRDRTNNEQFF
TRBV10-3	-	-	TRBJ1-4	TGTGCCATCAGGGACAGTGTATCAACTAATGAAAAACTGTTTTTT	CAIRDSVSTNEKLFF
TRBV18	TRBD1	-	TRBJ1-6	TGTGCCAGCTCTCCCGGACAGGGGAGTTCACCCCTCCACTTT	CASSPGQGSSPLHF
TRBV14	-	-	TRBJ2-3	TGTGCCAGCAGCCAAGATAAATATACGCAGTATTTT	CASSQDKYTQYF
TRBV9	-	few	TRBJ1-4	TGTGCCAGCAGCGTCGGGAGGGCTAATGAAAAACTGTTTTTT	CASSVGRANEKLFF
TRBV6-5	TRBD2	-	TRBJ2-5	TGTGCCAGCAGTTTACGAGCGGGGGGAGGAGAGACCCAGTACTTC	CASSLRAGGGETQYF
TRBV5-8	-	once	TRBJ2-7	TGTGCCAGCCGGGACACTTTCTACGAGCAGTACTTC	CASRDTFYEQYF
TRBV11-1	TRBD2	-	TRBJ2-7	TGTGCCAGCAGCTACGGACTAGCGCCTTCCTACGAGCAGTACTTC	CASSYGLAPSYEQYF
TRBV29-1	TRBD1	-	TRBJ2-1	TGCAGCGTTGAATCGGGACAGGGGGCGTGGGATGAGCAGTTCTTC	CSVESGQGAWDEQFF
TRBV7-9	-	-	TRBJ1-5	TGTGCCAGCAGCCCCGGGTGGGGGGACTATAGCAATCAGCCCCAGCATTTT	CASSPGWGDYSNQPQHF
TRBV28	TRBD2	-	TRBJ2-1	TGTGCCAGCAGTGCGCCGGGACTAGCGAACAATGAGCAGTTCTTC	CASSAPGLANNEQFF
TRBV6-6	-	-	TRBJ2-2	TGTGCCAGCAGCTACAGTACAGGGATCGGGGAGCTGTTTTTT	CASSYSTGIGELFF